This T cell receptor beta chain came from a study of blood T cell repertoires in COVID-19 (dated by TCRdb to the early 2020s). About the full investigation: Recovered participants in ImmuneRACE Cohort 3 were defined as having two consecutive negative NP/OP PCR tests, clearance from a healthcare professional, or resolution of symptoms. The prospective study material was composed of cDNA or gDNA derived from T cells, B-cell-depleted T cells, or PBMCs. The samples were drawn from two sources: the first 160 participants of the ongoing ImmuneRACE study, and 950 to 1,500 subjects contributed by 6 global collaborators. HLA class I and class II types, where available, came from metadata supplied by the sample provider rather than from assay-based typing. Sample metadata almost always included a de-identified subject ID, COVID-19 status, age in years and sex. Collaborator samples came from the United States, Italy and Spain and covered acute and convalescent phases of COVID-19. Deeply sampled blood TCRbeta repertoires from subjects exposed to, actively infected with, or recovered from COVID-19 were included in the dataset. The repertoires were released in a freely available public database intended as a resource for research on the immune response to SARS-CoV-2. Overall study results and their limits: The amount of clinical and demographic metadata varied by source and participant and was provided uncurated.

TCRbeta CDR3 regions were amplified from genomic DNA by means of the immunoSEQ Assay, a bias-controlled multiplex PCR. As for the authors' bioinformatics: Nucleated cell counts per sample were estimated from amplification of reference gene primers within the assay. To quantify the absolute abundance of each unique TCRbeta CDR3 rearrangement, sequence reads were collapsed and filtered. For each sample, productive Simpson clonality was calculated by taking the square root of Simpson's diversity index across productive rearrangements. TCRdb retrieved this table from immuneACCESS and kept in-frame rearrangements only. Not all clones are present; in checked studies, unresolved V genes account for under half, and no reason is known for the remainder. The V and J calls and clone size come from that table; D and trimming were worked out from the DNA. This sample comprises a few hundred thousand clones, around 87% of them detected only once. The ten largest account for more than 1.5% of the sample.

In the prospective study, participants were about 18 to 95 years old, resided in fewer than 25 geographic areas of the United States, and were enrolled through a virtual design. In the prospective study, cohorts were assigned on the basis of participant-reported clinical history obtained from a screening survey and a study questionnaire. In the prospective study, whole blood, serum and a nasopharyngeal or oropharyngeal swab were collected from each participant by mobile phlebotomists. Additional blood draws and questionnaires over an approximately two-month period could optionally be provided by prospective study participants. Blood samples from the prospective study were shipped frozen or at room temperature prior to DNA extraction. At the junction V is shortened by 1 base and J by 3 bases, with 12 bases in between. The CDR3 starts with the cysteine, ends with the phenylalanine, and has 15 residues. Of the read, only the CDR3 DNA is kept; its 45 bases are in frame from base 1. The germline V gene gives CDR1 as SGHRS and CDR2 as YFSETQ.

As regards this clone: Its antigen specificity is not known. The record has no base qualities; no much larger clone is one base away.

The receptor's source is a man between 35 and 55 years old in a cohort exposed to, infected with or recovered from COVID-19 (not recorded which). Sequencing was carried out using PBMCs or T cells enriched from blood (not recorded which). The chain was built from TRBV5-1 and TRBJ2-3; tentative D gene TRBD1, with 6 bases matching. The sequenced DNA: TGCGCCAGCAGCTTGAATCAGGGGCTGACAGATACGCAGTATTTT. It translates to CASSLNQGLTDTQYF.